These 26 T cell receptor beta chains were sequenced from one sample in a study of vaccination and CD4 T cells after COVID-19. CD4+ T cells that had been cultured provided DNA sequenced with the Oncomine TCR Beta short-read assay. Via MiXCR, TCRdb re-called the PCR reads, giving one row per CDR3 protein. The sample includes about 25,000 distinct CDR3 sequences, around 40% of them seen just once. The antigens of these receptors remain unknown. The sample's treatment: approximately 11-day PBMC culture with coronavirus spike peptide pools or control peptides (ViraFEST assay). The material sequenced was CD4+ T cells from blood, cultured in vitro. The source of these receptors is a human donor who had recovered from COVID-19.

The chain links TRBV20-1 to TRBJ2-5; D is unclear. Looked up from germline, CDR1 is DFQATT and CDR2 is SNEGSKA (reference sequence). This CDR3 is 14 amino acids long. Trimming removed 1 base from V and 1 base from J, with 10 bases in between. The CDR3 nucleotides read TGCAGTGCTAGAGCGACCAGAAGCCAAGAGACCCAGTACTTC. Protein product: CSARATRSQETQYF.

The chain has TRBV2 and TRBJ2-7, with 10 positions matching TRBD2. The trim removed 3 bases at V and 3 bases at J, leaving 2 bases unmatched. CDR1 is SNHLY, CDR2 FYNNEI, per germline. The CDR3 covers 14 residues. The CDR3 reads CASSDERGGYEQYF. The CDR3 bases are TGTGCCAGCAGTGACGAGCGGGGGGGCTACGAGCAGTACTTC.

This rearrangement joins TRBV19 to TRBJ1-5, with no clear D. CDR3 length: 16 amino acids. Looked up from germline, CDR1 is LNHDA and CDR2 is SQIVND (reference sequence). Trimming took 5 bases from V and 0 from J, leaving 14 bases between them. The CDR3 DNA reads TGTGCCAGTAGTCCAACCACATCGACTAGCAATCAGCCCCAGCATTTT. Protein product: CASSPTTSTSNQPQHF.

V is TRBV2 and J is TRBJ2-3, with D uncertain. Germline CDR1 is SNHLY and CDR2 is FYNNEI. Trimming cost V 6 bases and J 2 bases, with 6 bases left between them. The CDR3 sequence is 12 residues long. Here the CDR3 DNA reads TGTGCCAGCAGGGAAAACACAGATACGCAGTATTTT. Translated, it gives CASRENTDTQYF.

V gene TRBV5-1 combines with J gene TRBJ1-1; D remains unclear. The CDR3 covers 16 residues. Trimming left V 0 bases short and J 5 bases short, with 17 bases between. Germline loops: CDR1 SGHRS, CDR2 YFSETQ. The CDR3 loop reads CASSLEGGLTVTEAFF. As DNA, the CDR3 is TGCGCCAGCAGCTTGGAGGGAGGGCTTACAGTGACTGAAGCTTTCTTT. Full variable domain (rest looked up from reference TRBV5-1 and TRBJ1-1): KAGVTQTPRYLIKTRGQQVTLSCSPISGHRSVSWYQQTPGQGLQFLFEYFSETQRNKGNFPGRFSGRQFSNSRSEMNVSTLELGDSALYLCASSLEGGLTVTEAFFGQGTRLTVV.

V and J are TRBV6-1 and TRBJ1-5; 7 bases are a match to TRBD1. This CDR3 is 18 amino acids long. In germline, CDR1 is MNHNS, CDR2 SASEGT. V was clipped by 5 bases and J by 2 bases; unmatched bases: 15. Here the CDR3 reads CASSRDASGGGGNQPQHF. CDR3 coding DNA: TGTGCCAGCAGTCGCGACGCCTCAGGGGGAGGGGGCAATCAGCCCCAGCATTTT.

The chain combines TRBV18 with TRBJ1-2; 9 bases are a match to TRBD1. The CDR3 consists of 13 residues. CDR1 is KGHSH and CDR2 is LQKENI in the germline V gene. The V gene end was trimmed by 6 bases and the J gene end by 7 bases; junction bases not matched to a gene: 6. The CDR3 bases are TGTGCCAGCTCCATGACAGGGGGAGCTGGCTACACCTTC. The encoded protein is CASSMTGGAGYTF. Looking up the rest from reference TRBV18 and TRBJ1-2 gives the full variable domain: NAGVMQNPRHLVRRRGQEARLRCSPMKGHSHVYWYRQLPEEGLKFMVYLQKENIIDESGMPKERFSAEFPKEGPSILRIQQVVRGDSAAYFCASSMTGGAGYTFGSGTRLTVV.

This clonotype turned up a few times. The chain joins TRBV7-2 to TRBJ1-2; D is unresolved. Germline CDR1 SGHTA, CDR2 FQGNSA. V shed 5 bases and J shed 2 bases, with 9 bases lying between them. This CDR3 is 13 amino acids long. The CDR3 reads CASSPRANYGYTF. CDR3 coding DNA: TGTGCCAGCAGCCCCCGGGCAAACTATGGCTACACCTTC.

A few counts support this clonotype. The chain uses TRBV6-2 or TRBV6-3 and TRBJ1-5; D remains ambiguous. In germline, CDR1 is MNHEY, CDR2 SVGEGT. CDR3 length equals 15 residues. Trimming removed 5 bases at V and 2 bases at J, with 13 bases between. The CDR3 DNA is TGTGCCAGCAGTACAAACGCTCGAGGCAATCAGCCCCAGCATTTT. Translating it yields CASSTNARGNQPQHF.

The genes are TRBV28 and TRBJ1-2; 7 positions agree with TRBD1. V was clipped by 9 bases and J by 1 base; unmatched bases: 17. The CDR3 consists of 17 residues. The germline V gene encodes CDR1 MDHEN and CDR2 SYDVKM. This CDR3 is CASYPQGGKGVNYGYTF. DNA of the CDR3: TGTGCCAGTTATCCCCAGGGGGGTAAAGGGGTTAACTATGGCTACACCTTC.

CDR3: CASSLILGNSYNEQFF. CDR3 DNA sequence: TGTGCCAGCAGCTTAATACTGGGGAACTCCTACAATGAGCAGTTCTTC. The V and J genes are TRBV7-9 and TRBJ2-1; D unresolved. V dropped 2 bases and J dropped 0 bases, with 11 bases sitting between them. Germline V lookup: CDR1 SEHNR, CDR2 FQNEAQ (reference sequence). The CDR3 loop spans 16 amino acids. The full variable domain, with the rest looked up from reference TRBV7-9 and TRBJ2-1, is DTGVSQNPRHKITKRGQNVTFRCDPISEHNRLYWYRQTLGQGPEFLTYFQNEAQLEKSRLLSDRFSAERPKGSFSTLEIQRTEQGDSAMYLCASSLILGNSYNEQFFGPGTRLTVL.

The chain uses TRBV2 and TRBJ2-5; tentative D call: TRBD1 (5 bases). Germline V gives CDR1 SNHLY, CDR2 FYNNEI. The CDR3 consists of 14 residues. The V gene lost 7 bases and the J gene lost 1 base, with 13 bases spanning the gap. CDR3 sequence reads: CASTPGTGQETQYF. DNA for the CDR3: TGTGCCAGCACCCCCGGAACAGGCCAAGAGACCCAGTACTTC. Variable domain in full (rest from reference TRBV2 and TRBJ2-5): EPEVTQTPSHQVTQMGQEVILRCVPISNHLYFYWYRQILGQKVEFLVSFYNNEISEKSEIFDDQFSVERPDGSNFTLKIRSTKLEDSAMYFCASTPGTGQETQYFGPGTRLLVL.

V is TRBV28 and J is TRBJ1-2; 12 bases are shared with TRBD1. CDR3 length equals 17 residues. Trimming cost V 5 bases and J 4 bases; bases outside gene matches: 11. Germline V gene data show CDR1 as MDHEN and CDR2 as SYDVKM. This CDR3 is CASSMHRDRGLSYGYTF. The CDR3 DNA reads as TGTGCCAGCAGTATGCACCGGGACAGGGGGCTTAGCTATGGCTACACCTTC.

V and J are TRBV28 and TRBJ1-1; D gene ambiguous. Trimming took off 3 bases at V and 1 base at J, with 12 bases between the two ends. The CDR3 spans 15 residues. CDR1 is MDHEN, CDR2 SYDVKM, per germline. In DNA, the CDR3 is TGTGCCAGCAGTTTGATCCCAGGCGGGAACACTGAAGCTTTCTTT. This translates into CASSLIPGGNTEAFF.

This clonotype was observed a single time. This chain links TRBV12-3 or TRBV12-4 with TRBJ2-5; tentative D call: TRBD2 (5 bases). The CDR3 runs 12 residues. With 6 bases removed from V and 7 bases from J, the gap between germline ends came to 12 bases. CDR3 nucleotides: TGTGCCAGCAGCTCCCCGGCGGGGACCCAGTACTTC. Amino acids: CASSSPAGTQYF.

The V and J genes are TRBV7-6 and TRBJ1-1; a possible D gene is TRBD1 (5 bases). V lost 5 bases and J 6 bases, leaving 13 bases between the germline ends. There are 13 residues in the CDR3. Germline lookup yields CDR1 SGHVS and CDR2 FNYEAQ. The CDR3 nucleotides are TGTGCCAGCAGCCCCTCGGCGGGGCCTGAAGCTTTCTTT. It encodes CASSPSAGPEAFF. The full variable domain, with the rest looked up from reference TRBV7-6 and TRBJ1-1, is GAGVSQSPRYKVTKRGQDVALRCDPISGHVSLYWYRQALGQGPEFLTYFNYEAQQDKSGLPNDRFSAERPEGSISTLTIQRTEQRDSAMYRCASSPSAGPEAFFGQGTRLTVV.

V and J are TRBV7-2 and TRBJ1-2; D possibly corresponds to TRBD1 (6 bases). The CDR3 has 15 residues. Trimming shortened V by 4 bases and J by 1 base, and 13 bases separated the two germline ends. Germline CDR1 SGHTA, CDR2 FQGNSA. CDR3 protein: CASSWNRVLNYGYTF. The DNA of the CDR3 is TGTGCCAGCAGCTGGAACAGGGTTCTTAACTATGGCTACACCTTC.

The J gene is TRBJ1-6, the V gene TRBV20-1, with 9 bases lining up with TRBD1. Germline V gene lookup returns CDR1 DFQATT and CDR2 SNEGSKA (reference sequence). The junction had 3 bases not matched to a gene; V was cut back by 0 bases and J by 9 bases. The CDR3 length is 14 residues. CDR3 region: CSARDLQGASPLHF. The CDR3 DNA follows: TGCAGTGCTAGAGATCTACAGGGGGCTTCACCCCTCCACTTT.

There are a few counts of this clonotype. CDR3 loop: CSASRSGSRSYNSPLHF. CDR3 bases: TGCAGTGCTTCTCGCAGCGGCAGCCGCTCCTATAATTCACCCCTCCACTTT. The chain has TRBV20-1 and TRBJ1-6; D gene ambiguous. Germline V gene sequence: CDR1 DFQATT, CDR2 SNEGSKA (reference sequence). V was pared by 5 bases and J by 0 bases, with 17 bases between. There are 17 residues in the CDR3.

V usage is TRBV10-3 and J usage is TRBJ1-5; D is ambiguous. There are 17 residues in the CDR3. CDR1 ENHRY and CDR2 SYGVKD come from the germline V gene. The V end lost 3 bases, the J end lost 1 base, and 16 bases lay between the germline ends. The CDR3 reads CAISEMSAGLSNQPQHF. The CDR3 DNA follows: TGTGCCATCAGTGAAATGAGCGCAGGACTAAGCAATCAGCCCCAGCATTTT.

V gene TRBV7-2 combines with J gene TRBJ2-3; no definite D call. Germline V gives CDR1 SGHTA, CDR2 FQGNSA. The CDR3 contains 14 residues. Trimming pared 1 base from V and 0 bases from J, leaving 5 bases between. The CDR3 bases are TGTGCCAGCAGCTTAGTTGTTAGCACAGATACGCAGTATTTT. The encoded protein is CASSLVVSTDTQYF.

The chain couples TRBV27 to TRBJ1-6, with D uncertain. This CDR3 is built from 15 residues. Germline V CDR1 and CDR2: MNHEY, SMNVEV (reference sequence). With 3 bases removed from V and 4 bases from J, the gap between germline ends came to 10 bases. Here the CDR3 reads CASSFEGTYNSPLHF. CDR3 sequence (DNA): TGTGCCAGCAGTTTTGAGGGAACTTATAATTCACCCCTCCACTTT.

This clonotype turned up a few times. This chain links TRBV6-4 with TRBJ2-7, with TRBD2 as a possible D gene (6 bases). CDR1 is MRHNA and CDR2 is SNTAGT in the germline V gene. The germline V and J ends were trimmed by 2 bases and 4 bases, with 15 bases remaining between them. The CDR3 spans 15 residues. The CDR3 region is CASSDNGAGPYEQYF. DNA of the CDR3: TGTGCCAGCAGTGACAACGGGGCGGGGCCATACGAGCAGTACTTC.

The CDR3 nucleotides read TGTGCCAGCAGTCCAAGGACTAGAGCCGAGCAGTACTTC. Residues: CASSPRTRAEQYF. V and J are TRBV6-1 and TRBJ2-7; TRBD2 matches 7 bases. The V and J ends lost 5 bases and 6 bases, in that order; junction bases with no gene match: 7. Germline V CDR1 and CDR2: MNHNS, SASEGT. This CDR3 contains 13 residues.

This clonotype has only a few counts. The chain employs TRBV15 and TRBJ2-7; no firm D call. CDR1 and CDR2 (germline): LNHNV, YYDKDF (reference sequence). The CDR3 totals 13 residues. The germline V and J ends were trimmed by 5 bases and 6 bases, with 14 bases remaining between them. The CDR3 spells CATSPRSGAEQYF. The CDR3 DNA sequence: TGTGCCACCAGCCCCCGATCGGGTGCCGAGCAGTACTTC.

The chain links TRBV6-2 or TRBV6-3 to TRBJ1-1, with 10 nucleotides matching TRBD1. Germline assignment: CDR1 MNHEY and CDR2 SVGEGT. The CDR3 has 17 amino acids. Trimming at V came to 7 bases and at J to 3 bases, leaving 14 bases not matched to a gene. Here the CDR3 reads CASTSFGTGVRDTEAFF. Here the CDR3 DNA reads TGTGCCAGCACCTCCTTCGGGACAGGGGTACGGGACACTGAAGCTTTCTTT.